This T cell receptor (beta chain) appears in the sequencing data of a study of radiotherapy plus CTLA-4 blockade in lung cancer. In this sample, this clone turned up a few times. Method: immunoSEQ multiplex PCR; TCRdb's copy keeps in-frame clones and lacks some. This sample has around 82,000 clones; around 79% occur once, and the top ten carry 22%. CDR3 length equals 14 residues. CDR1 and CDR2 from the germline V gene are MDHEN and SYDVKM. V shed 7 bases and J 8 bases; nucleotides not matched to a gene: 10. This TCR was sampled from a human donor with non-small cell lung cancer whose response to radiotherapy plus ipilimumab could not be evaluated. Some clones in this sample may be carry-over from other donors' samples. The starting material was peripheral blood, obtained from a patient treated with radiotherapy plus ipilimumab. V is TRBV28 and J is TRBJ1-2, with 10 bases fitting TRBD1. DNA of the CDR3: TGTGCCAGCACCGCCCCCGGGACAGGGGTAGGCTACACCTTC. Amino acid sequence: CASTAPGTGVGYTF.